The 25 T cell receptor beta chains presented below share a single source sample, sequenced in a study of shared clonotypes between healthy human individuals. This table comes from immunoSEQ multiplex PCR, and its TCRdb copy is limited to in-frame clones, with some not included. Among hundreds of thousands of clones, roughly four fifths were seen once, and the ten largest hold about 12%. Material for sequencing was PBMCs. These receptors all stem from a woman between 40 and 50 years old in good health. Some clones in this sample may be carry-over from other donors' samples.

The chain carries TRBV19 and TRBJ2-7; a possible D gene is TRBD2 (6 bases). V lost 5 bases and J lost 2, with 19 bases in between. The CDR3 has 16 amino acids. Germline assignment: CDR1 LNHDA and CDR2 SQIVND (reference sequence). CDR3 residues: CASSGSRTGVPYEQYF. CDR3 bases: TGTGCCAGTAGTGGGTCTAGAACGGGAGTCCCCTACGAGCAGTACTTC.

A note on this clone: This likely traces to a read error, being one base from a far larger clone. The chain employs TRBV7-9 and TRBJ2-2; TRBD2 matches 7 bases. V was pared by 5 bases and J by 2 bases, with 5 bases of the junction left unmatched. Germline values: CDR1 SEHNR, CDR2 FQNEAQ (reference sequence). The CDR3 extends over 15 amino acids. In DNA, the CDR3 is TGTGCCAGCAGCCCACTAGCGCCAAACACCGGGGAGCTGTTTTTT. Translated: CASSPLAPNTGELFF.

This clone was observed a handful of times. Distinct nucleotide sequences in the sample also encode this CDR3. This chain links TRBV7-3 with TRBJ1-1, with D possibly being TRBD1 (6 bases). CDR1 and CDR2 from the germline V gene are SGHTA and FQGTGA. Trimming left V 6 bases short and J 1 base short, with 9 bases between. This CDR3 spans 13 amino acids. The DNA of the CDR3 is TGTGCCAGCAGATTGGGACAGAACACTGAAGCTTTCTTT. It encodes CASRLGQNTEAFF.

As for this clone: The likely explanation is a read error, given a far larger clone one base away. V is TRBV4-1 and J is TRBJ2-2, with 8 nucleotides matching TRBD2. This CDR3 region has 14 residues. Per the germline V gene, CDR1 is MGHRA and CDR2 is YSYEKL. CDR3 nucleotide sequence: TGCGCCAGCAGCGCCCCTAGCGGGCTCGGGAAGCTGTTTTTT. As protein: CASSAPSGLGKLFF.

The genes are TRBV6-6 and TRBJ1-1, with D uncertain. CDR3 length: 16 residues. Germline assignment: CDR1 MNHNY and CDR2 SVGAGI (reference sequence). V lost 7 bases, J lost 1 base, and 19 bases lay in between. CDR3 DNA: TGTGCCAGCACGAGAAAATTCTGGCAGGAGAACACTGAAGCTTTCTTT. This gives the protein CASTRKFWQENTEAFF.

This chain links TRBV28 with TRBJ2-7, with 7 bases lining up with TRBD2. The CDR3 totals 15 residues. Trimming at V came to 2 bases and at J to 3 bases, leaving 7 bases not matched to a gene. CDR1 is MDHEN and CDR2 is SYDVKM in the germline V gene. The CDR3 sequence is CASSLGRVIHYEQYF. The CDR3 nucleotides are TGTGCCAGCAGTTTAGGGAGGGTGATACACTACGAGCAGTACTTC.

This clone was found a few times. This rearrangement joins TRBV29-1 to TRBJ2-1; D might be TRBD1 (5 bases). This CDR3 has 14 residues. V gave up 7 bases and J gave up 10 bases, with 23 bases separating them. Germline V gene data show CDR1 as SQVTM and CDR2 as ANQGSEA. The CDR3 DNA sequence: TGCAGCGGAGCCCCAGGGATTCCAAGTTCGGAGCAGTTCTTC. It is translated as CSGAPGIPSSEQFF.

The table lists this clone with a few counts. Since a far larger clone is one base different, this is likely a read error. The chain uses TRBV29-1 and TRBJ2-7, with D perhaps TRBD2 (6 bases). V was trimmed by 5 bases and J by 3 bases, leaving 17 bases between them. The CDR3 is 14 residues long. Germline V gene data show CDR1 as SQVTM and CDR2 as ANQGSEA. In DNA form, the CDR3 reads TGCAGCGTTCTCAAGGATCGGGGGAGCTACGAGCAGTACTTC. Amino acids: CSVLKDRGSYEQYF.

The chain couples TRBV15 to TRBJ1-3; 7 nucleotides match TRBD1. The CDR3 totals 15 residues. J was trimmed by 7 bases and V by 0 bases; bases with no gene match: 6. Germline V CDR1 and CDR2: LNHNV, YYDKDF (reference sequence). CDR3 nucleotides: TGTGCCACCAGCAGAGATACAGGGGTAGGGAACACCATATATTTT. Protein: CATSRDTGVGNTIYF.

This clone has only a few counts. The gene calls are TRBV10-1 and TRBJ1-5, with a weak D call TRBD1 (5 bases). The germline V and J ends were trimmed by 7 bases and 3 bases, with 16 bases remaining between them. Germline CDR1 is WNHNN and CDR2 is SYGVQD (reference sequence). CDR3 length: 15 residues. CDR3 sequence: CASNGTPRANQPQHF. CDR3 nucleotides: TGCGCCAGCAACGGGACCCCCCGGGCCAATCAGCCCCAGCATTTT.

The rearrangement joins TRBV28 to TRBJ2-7; 7 bases are a match to TRBD1. The CDR3 spans 12 residues. CDR1 and CDR2 (germline): MDHEN, SYDVKM. The ends lost 7 bases at V and 2 bases at J; junction bases unmatched: 2. The CDR3 coding sequence is TGTGCCAGCATGCAGGGGGCCTACGAGCAGTACTTC. It codes for CASMQGAYEQYF.

This clone was found once. The chain combines TRBV18 with TRBJ2-1, with D uncertain. The CDR3 sequence is 11 residues long. Germline CDR1 KGHSH, CDR2 LQKENI. V was clipped by 4 bases and J by 5 bases, with 3 bases between them. The CDR3 reads CASSQNNEQFF. The CDR3, as DNA: TGTGCCAGCTCACAGAACAATGAGCAGTTCTTC.

This chain joins TRBV7-9 and TRBJ2-1; D tentatively fits TRBD1 or TRBD2 (5 bases each). Germline CDR1 SEHNR, CDR2 FQNEAQ (reference sequence). This CDR3 has 15 amino acids. V lost 1 base and J lost 7, with 14 bases in between. The CDR3 region has the DNA TGTGCCAGCAGCTTAGATGGGGGACGGGCTAATGAGCAGTTCTTC. It encodes CASSLDGGRANEQFF.

This clone was observed a handful of times. The V and J genes are TRBV7-7 and TRBJ2-2; the D is unclear. CDR1 is SSHAT, CDR2 FNYEAQ, per germline (reference sequence). The CDR3 is made up of 13 amino acids. V shed 1 base and J shed 4 bases, with 4 bases lying between them. Here the CDR3 reads CASSLGSTGELFF. The CDR3 DNA sequence: TGTGCCAGCAGCTTAGGTAGCACCGGGGAGCTGTTTTTT. Looking up the rest from reference TRBV7-7 and TRBJ2-2 gives the full variable domain: GAGVSQSPRYKVTKRGQDVTLRCDPISSHATLYWYQQALGQGPEFLTYFNYEAQPDKSGLPSDRFSAERPEGSISTLTIQRTEQRDSAMYRCASSLGSTGELFFGEGSRLTVL.

This rearrangement joins TRBV4-2 to TRBJ2-3, with D hard to call. This CDR3 comprises 14 residues. The V end lost 1 base, the J end lost 4 bases, and 9 bases lay between the germline ends. Looked up from germline, CDR1 is LGHNA and CDR2 is YNFKEQ. CDR3 DNA sequence: TGTGCCAGCAGCCAAGGCGAGCTAGCAGATACGCAGTATTTT. Translation gives CASSQGELADTQYF.

This chain connects TRBV30 to TRBJ1-3; a weak D match, TRBD1 (6 bases). The ends were cut back, 3 bases at V and 2 bases at J, with 14 bases in the middle. Germline loops: CDR1 GTSNPN, CDR2 SVGIG (reference sequence). The CDR3 spans 15 residues. The CDR3 DNA reads TGTGCCTGGAGCAAGGGAGGGACAACTGGAAACACCATATATTTT. Translation gives CAWSKGGTTGNTIYF.

The chain uses TRBV5-4 and TRBJ1-1; no clear D. Germline CDR1 reads SGHNT; CDR2 reads YYREEE (reference sequence). V lost 0 bases and J lost 4, with 10 bases in between. This CDR3 contains 14 residues. As DNA, the CDR3 is TGTGCCAGCAGCTTGGCCAAGGAGGGCACTGAAGCTTTCTTT. Its translation: CASSLAKEGTEAFF.

This clone was counted at least ten times. This rearrangement joins TRBV28 to TRBJ2-7; D may be TRBD1 or TRBD2 (5 bases each). Trimming removed 1 base from V and 5 bases from J, with 18 bases in between. This CDR3 region has 16 residues. Germline loops: CDR1 MDHEN, CDR2 SYDVKM. CDR3: CASSLFEREEGDEQYF. The CDR3 nucleotides read TGTGCCAGCAGTTTATTTGAGAGGGAAGAAGGGGACGAGCAGTACTTC. Based on the CDR3 plus reference TRBV28 and TRBJ2-7, the full variable domain is DVKVTQSSRYLVKRTGEKVFLECVQDMDHENMFWYRQDPGLGLRLIYFSYDVKMKEKGDIPEGYSVSREKKERFSLILESASTNQTSMYLCASSLFEREEGDEQYFGPGTRLTVT.

J is TRBJ2-7 and V is TRBV28, with a possible D match to TRBD2 (8 bases). CDR1 and CDR2 (germline): MDHEN, SYDVKM. Trimming removed 2 bases from V and 3 bases from J, with 14 bases in between. The CDR3 is 15 residues long. In nucleotides, the CDR3 is TGTGCCAGCAGTTTACCGGGAGGGGGCGGCTACGAGCAGTACTTC. Translated: CASSLPGGGGYEQYF.

This clone was detected many times. The V and J genes are TRBV29-1 and TRBJ2-3; TRBD2 matches at 11 bases. J gave up 1 base and V 7 bases, and 16 bases lay outside the gene matches. This CDR3 is 18 amino acids long. Germline V lookup: CDR1 SQVTM, CDR2 ANQGSEA. The CDR3: CSAQAGLAGGGGTDTQYF. The CDR3, as DNA: TGCAGCGCCCAGGCTGGGCTAGCGGGAGGAGGAGGCACAGATACGCAGTATTTT.

The count of this clone is one. A far bigger clonotype differs at one base, so this is likely a read error. The same CDR3 also results from other DNA sequences found in this sample. The chain recombines TRBV30 with TRBJ1-3; D is undetermined. This CDR3 comprises 13 residues. With 6 bases removed from V and 1 base from J, the gap between germline ends came to 10 bases. Germline values: CDR1 GTSNPN, CDR2 SVGIG (reference sequence). The CDR3 coding sequence is TGTGCCTGCCACCGCAGTTCTGGAAACACCATATATTTT. It codes for CACHRSSGNTIYF.

The rearrangement links TRBV15 to TRBJ2-5; D is tentatively TRBD1 or TRBD2 (5 bases each). V was pared by 1 base and J by 0 bases, with 12 bases between. Looked up from germline, CDR1 is LNHNV and CDR2 is YYDKDF (reference sequence). The CDR3 contains 16 residues. For the CDR3, the DNA is TGTGCCACCAGCAGAGGGGGGTCGGGGTACCAAGAGACCCAGTACTTC. Its translation is CATSRGGSGYQETQYF.

This clone was found once. CDR3 residues: CAWSNSGYVQYF. In nucleotides, the CDR3 is TGTGCCTGGAGTAATAGCGGGTACGTGCAGTACTTC. The V and J genes are TRBV30 and TRBJ2-5; 7 bases agree with TRBD2. The CDR3 is 12 amino acids. Germline V gives CDR1 GTSNPN, CDR2 SVGIG (reference sequence). V lost 2 bases and J lost 11; bases outside the gene matches: 8.

The chain combines TRBV7-8 with TRBJ2-7; 9 bases agree with TRBD1. V gave up 5 bases and J gave up 3 bases; unmatched junction bases: 17. The CDR3 extends over 18 amino acids. Looked up from germline, CDR1 is SGHVS and CDR2 is FQNEAQ. The DNA for the CDR3 is TGTGCCAGCAGCAAGGTCGCCGGGACAGGGTCTCTCAACTACGAGCAGTACTTC. Protein sequence: CASSKVAGTGSLNYEQYF.

Here the CDR3 reads CASSQVPGQGIKSSYEQYF. CDR3 DNA sequence: TGCGCCAGCAGCCAAGTCCCGGGACAGGGAATAAAAAGCTCCTACGAGCAGTACTTC. V and J are TRBV4-3 and TRBJ2-7; 9 nucleotides line up with TRBD1. Germline CDR1 LGHNA, CDR2 YSLEER. The CDR3 runs to 19 residues. V trimming: 1 base; J trimming: 0 bases; junction bases outside the gene matches: 13.